The TCR beta chain described here comes from a study of human T cells and chemical hapten exposure. Described time point: pre-sensitization, week 0. Treatment described: therapeutic diphenylcyclopropenone sensitization with weekly scalp DPC. Per the authors' pipeline: Samples contained a median of about 96,000 TCRs, with a range of about 23,224 to 700,000. TCRdb fed the RACE reads into MiXCR, producing one record per CDR3 protein. The V and J calls reflect TCRdb's pipeline rather than the authors' work. The table has fewer than 300,000 distinct CDR3 sequences, about 8.1% seen once. The table lists this clonotype with a few counts. Germline V gives CDR1 SGHTA, CDR2 FQGNSA. Losses at the gene ends were 5 bases for V and 4 bases for J; bases not matched to a gene: 9. The CDR3 is 16 amino acids.

Source: whole blood, taken in connection with sensitization to the hapten diphenylcyclopropenone (DPC). The V gene is TRBV7-2, the J gene TRBJ2-1; 9 nucleotides align to TRBD2. The sequence came from a woman aged 40 to 50 with alopecia areata. Some clones in this sample may be carry-over from other donors' samples. The CDR3 coding sequence is TGTGCCAGCAGCCCTAATAGGCTAGCGGGGTACAATGAGCAGTTCTTC. It is translated as CASSPNRLAGYNEQFF.